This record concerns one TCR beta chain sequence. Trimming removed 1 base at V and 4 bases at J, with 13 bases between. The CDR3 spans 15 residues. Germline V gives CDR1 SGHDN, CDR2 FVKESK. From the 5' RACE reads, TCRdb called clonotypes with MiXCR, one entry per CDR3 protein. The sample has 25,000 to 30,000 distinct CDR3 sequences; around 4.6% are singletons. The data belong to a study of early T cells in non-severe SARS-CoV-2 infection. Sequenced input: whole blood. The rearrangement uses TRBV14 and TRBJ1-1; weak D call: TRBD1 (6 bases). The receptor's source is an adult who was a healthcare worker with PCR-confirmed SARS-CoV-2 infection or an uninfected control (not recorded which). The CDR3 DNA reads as TGTGCCAGCAGCCAAGGGGGGGCGTTGGGCACTGAAGCTTTCTTT. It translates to CASSQGGALGTEAFF.